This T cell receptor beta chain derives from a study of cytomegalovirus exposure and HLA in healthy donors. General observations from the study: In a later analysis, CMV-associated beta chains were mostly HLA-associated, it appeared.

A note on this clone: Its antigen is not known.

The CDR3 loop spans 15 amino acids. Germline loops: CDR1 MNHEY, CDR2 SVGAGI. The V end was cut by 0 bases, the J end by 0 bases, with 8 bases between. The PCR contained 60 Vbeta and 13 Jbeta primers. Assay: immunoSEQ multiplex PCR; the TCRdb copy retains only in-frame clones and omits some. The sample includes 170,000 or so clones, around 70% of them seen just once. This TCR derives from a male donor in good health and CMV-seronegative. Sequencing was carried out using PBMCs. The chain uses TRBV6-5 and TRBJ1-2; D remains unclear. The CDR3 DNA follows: TGTGCCAGCAGTTACTCGAACAGACCTAACTATGGCTACACCTTC. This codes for CASSYSNRPNYGYTF.